This record concerns one T cell receptor beta chain sequence. Its antigen is unidentified. This sample also contains other DNA sequences that code for the same CDR3. Trimming at V came to 2 bases and at J to 5 bases, leaving 1 base not matched to a gene. There are 14 residues in the CDR3. CDR1 and CDR2 from the germline V gene are MNHEY and SVGAGI. This sample is drawn from a study of cytomegalovirus exposure and HLA in healthy donors. The PCR ran on 60 Vbeta and 13 Jbeta primers. Study processing details: Later work found 65 million to 100 million unique TCR beta chains, with 9.5 million to 11 million shared. TCRdb's copy holds only in-frame clones and misses some; the assay was immunoSEQ multiplex PCR. Clonal size and the V and J genes are those of that table, whereas D and trimming came from the DNA. Among approximately 140,000 clones listed, over 65% were seen once. Overall study results and limits: Association of a missense DCLRE1C variant with TCR beta V- and J-gene trimming was reported in a later analysis. A later analysis associated under 20,000 TCR beta sequences with HLA alleles at a 0.05 false discovery rate.

The chain recombines TRBV6-5 with TRBJ2-3, with TRBD2 matching over 10 bases. The sample comprised PBMCs. The origin of this receptor is a man between 40 and 49 years old in good health and CMV-seropositive. CDR3 in amino acids: CASSYRLAGDTQYF. The CDR3 nucleotides read TGTGCCAGCAGTTACAGACTAGCGGGAGATACGCAGTATTTT.